This is a list of T cell receptor beta chains from one sample in a study of blood T cell repertoires in COVID-19. Sequenced by immunoSEQ multiplex PCR; TCRdb stores in-frame clones only, minus some. In the table there are 200,000 or so clones, roughly three quarters of which are singletons. Sequencing was carried out using peripheral blood. All receptors derive from a man in his sixties with active or convalescent COVID-19. The CDR3 runs from the conserved cysteine through the conserved F or W. D genes are given only for firm matches. Not every row has a clone size; where given, it reads once, few, many or a size class.

clone size,CDR3 length,V gene,D gene,J gene,CDR3 protein,CDR3 DNA
-,16,TRBV7-6,-,TRBJ1-1,CASSLASGFQNTEAFF,TGTGCCAGCAGCTTAGCCTCAGGGTTCCAGAACACTGAAGCTTTCTTT
-,13,TRBV7-3,TRBD1,TRBJ2-2,CASSIRGPGELFF,TGTGCCAGCAGTATCAGGGGGCCCGGGGAGCTGTTTTTT
-,14,TRBV7-8,TRBD2,TRBJ2-5,CASISLAVQETQYF,TGTGCCAGCATCTCTCTAGCGGTTCAAGAGACCCAGTACTTC
-,15,TRBV5-1,TRBD1,TRBJ1-5,CASSPGQYSNQPQHF,TGCGCCAGCAGCCCGGGACAGTATAGCAATCAGCCCCAGCATTTT
few,15,TRBV9,-,TRBJ1-5,CASSVGSGADQPQHF,TGTGCCAGCAGCGTAGGGTCAGGGGCCGACCAGCCCCAGCATTTT
-,14,TRBV6-5,-,TRBJ1-2,CASSPGRGSYGYTF,TGTGCCAGCAGCCCAGGAAGGGGGTCCTATGGCTACACCTTC
-,12,TRBV28,-,TRBJ1-5,CASRPGGQPQHF,TGTGCCAGCAGGCCGGGGGGACAGCCCCAGCATTTT
-,15,TRBV14,TRBD1,TRBJ2-7,CASSFRTGPSYEQYF,TGTGCCAGCAGCTTTAGGACAGGTCCTTCCTACGAGCAGTACTTC
-,15,TRBV4-2,TRBD1,TRBJ1-5,CASSTGSGGHQPQHF,TGTGCCAGCAGCACAGGGTCAGGGGGCCATCAGCCCCAGCATTTT
-,15,TRBV24-1,TRBD2,TRBJ2-1,CATKSGIGSYNEQFF,TGTGCCACCAAAAGCGGGATTGGCTCCTACAATGAGCAGTTCTTC
-,15,TRBV19,TRBD1,TRBJ2-3,CASSGTARGTDTQYF,TGTGCCAGTAGTGGGACAGCCAGAGGTACAGATACGCAGTATTTT
-,15,TRBV27,-,TRBJ1-1,CASSFRTDMNTEAFF,TGTGCCAGCAGTTTTCGGACAGACATGAACACTGAAGCTTTCTTT
-,12,TRBV6-2/TRBV6-3,TRBD1,TRBJ1-1,CASSYGQVEAFF,TGTGCCAGCAGTTACGGACAGGTTGAAGCTTTCTTT
-,12,TRBV3-1/TRBV3-2,-,TRBJ2-7,CASSQFRDEQYF,TGTGCCAGCAGCCAATTCAGGGACGAGCAGTACTTC
-,17,TRBV11-3,TRBD2,TRBJ2-5,CASSLGLAGNHQETQYF,TGTGCCAGCAGCTTAGGGCTAGCGGGAAACCACCAAGAGACCCAGTACTTC
-,13,TRBV19,-,TRBJ2-5,CASSPQTQETQYF,TGTGCCAGTAGTCCCCAGACTCAAGAGACCCAGTACTTC
-,11,TRBV5-1,-,TRBJ2-1,CASSPPGEQFF,TGCGCCAGCAGCCCCCCCGGTGAGCAGTTCTTC
-,15,TRBV3-1/TRBV3-2,TRBD2,TRBJ2-5,CASSQGLAGGETQYF,TGTGCCAGCAGCCAAGGGCTAGCGGGAGGGGAGACCCAGTACTTC
-,15,TRBV9,TRBD1,TRBJ2-7,CASSAGQVFSYEQYF,TGTGCCAGCAGCGCGGGACAGGTGTTCTCCTACGAGCAGTACTTC
-,15,TRBV6-5,-,TRBJ1-5,CASSYNFASNQPQHF,TGTGCCAGCAGTTACAATTTCGCGAGCAATCAGCCCCAGCATTTT
-,15,TRBV6-2/TRBV6-3,TRBD2,TRBJ2-7,CASSRTSGISYEQYF,TGTGCCAGCAGCCGGACTAGCGGAATCTCCTACGAGCAGTACTTC
-,16,TRBV7-8,TRBD2,TRBJ2-7,CASSIRRTGREREQYF,TGTGCCAGCAGCATTAGGAGGACGGGGAGGGAGAGGGAGCAGTACTTC
-,13,TRBV5-4,-,TRBJ2-1,CASSRQSDNEQFF,TGTGCCAGCAGCCGACAGAGCGACAATGAGCAGTTCTTC
-,17,TRBV19,TRBD2,TRBJ2-3,CASRPGTSGRGTDTQYF,TGTGCCAGTAGACCCGGGACTAGCGGGAGGGGAACAGATACGCAGTATTTT
-,12,TRBV3-1/TRBV3-2,TRBD2,TRBJ2-7,CATLGRAGEQYF,TGTGCCACCCTAGGGAGGGCCGGCGAGCAGTACTTC
-,15,TRBV3-1/TRBV3-2,-,TRBJ1-5,CASSQGGPFNQPQHF,TGTGCCAGCAGCCAAGGAGGGCCTTTTAATCAGCCCCAGCATTTT
-,11,TRBV29-1,TRBD2,TRBJ2-1,CSVVGSGGQFF,TGCAGCGTCGTCGGTTCGGGAGGGCAGTTCTTC
-,13,TRBV30,-,TRBJ2-3,CAWSLGGTDTQYF,TGTGCCTGGAGTTTAGGGGGCACAGATACGCAGTATTTT
few,16,TRBV28,-,TRBJ1-6,CASSSLDSSARVPLHF,TGTGCCAGCAGTTCACTGGACAGTTCGGCTCGCGTACCCCTCCACTTT
-,15,TRBV2,TRBD1,TRBJ1-1,CASRAGQEGSTEAFF,TGTGCCAGCAGGGCGGGACAGGAGGGTTCCACTGAAGCTTTCTTT
-,15,TRBV9,TRBD2,TRBJ2-1,CASSIGLAEHNEQFF,TGTGCCAGCAGCATCGGACTAGCGGAGCACAATGAGCAGTTCTTC
-,14,TRBV15,TRBD1,TRBJ2-1,CATSKQGGHNEQFF,TGTGCCACCAGCAAACAGGGGGGACACAATGAGCAGTTCTTC